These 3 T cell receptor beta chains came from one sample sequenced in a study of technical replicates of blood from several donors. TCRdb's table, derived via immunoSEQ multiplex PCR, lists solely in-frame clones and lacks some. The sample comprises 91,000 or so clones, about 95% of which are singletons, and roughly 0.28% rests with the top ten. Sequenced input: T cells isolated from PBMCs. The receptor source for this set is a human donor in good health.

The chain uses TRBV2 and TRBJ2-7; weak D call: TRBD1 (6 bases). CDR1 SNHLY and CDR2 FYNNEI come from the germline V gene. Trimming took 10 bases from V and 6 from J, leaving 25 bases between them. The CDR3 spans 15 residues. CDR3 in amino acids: CAILMGAIPSSEQYF. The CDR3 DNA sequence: TGTGCCATATTAATGGGGGCTATTCCCTCGTCCGAGCAGTACTTC.

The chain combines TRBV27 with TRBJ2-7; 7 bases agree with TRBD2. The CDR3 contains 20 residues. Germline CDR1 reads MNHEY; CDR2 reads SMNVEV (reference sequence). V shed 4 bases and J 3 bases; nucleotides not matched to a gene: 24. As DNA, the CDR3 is TGTGCCAGCAGTTCAAGACCCTTCCTCTCGCGGGAGCTTCCCAGCTACGAGCAGTACTTC. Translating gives CASSSRPFLSRELPSYEQYF.

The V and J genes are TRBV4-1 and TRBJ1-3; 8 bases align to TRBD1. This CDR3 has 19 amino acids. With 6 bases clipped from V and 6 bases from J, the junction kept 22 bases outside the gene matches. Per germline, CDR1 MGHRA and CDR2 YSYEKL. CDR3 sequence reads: CASRTYLGKEGQGLNTIYF. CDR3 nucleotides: TGCGCCAGCAGGACCTACCTAGGGAAAGAAGGACAGGGATTAAACACCATATATTTT.